This paragraph reports one T cell receptor (beta chain). Its specificity is unknown. These data belong to a study of cytomegalovirus exposure and HLA in healthy donors. Study-wide results and limits: Reported results showed that the classifier diagnosed cytomegalovirus status with high specificity and sensitivity. Some public TCRs appeared in many individuals, while most sequences were rare.

Here immunoSEQ multiplex PCR was the method, and the copy in TCRdb shows in-frame clones only, minus some. The sample records roughly 50,000 clones, roughly 93% being singletons. V dropped 0 bases and J dropped 6 bases, with 16 bases sitting between them. The CDR3 length is 15 residues. Germline-derived CDR1 and CDR2 are SGHRS and YFSETQ. The TCR comes from a woman younger than 35 in good health and CMV-seropositive. The sample was PBMCs. This sequence joins TRBV5-1 and TRBJ2-7; weak D call: TRBD2 (6 bases). The CDR3 here is CASSLEGGGRFEQYF. For the CDR3, the DNA is TGCGCCAGCAGCTTGGAGGGAGGCGGGCGATTCGAGCAGTACTTC.